A single sample gave rise to the 9 T cell receptor beta chains below, sequenced in a study of identical twins. A single record per CDR3 protein comes from TCRdb applying MiXCR to the 5' RACE reads. Here the sample spans roughly 690,000 distinct CDR3 sequences, less than 25% being singletons. These data were also reused for a study on T cells expressing NK-cell markers.

Sequenced: PBMCs. The receptors derive from a woman younger than 30 in good health.

This clonotype occurred many times. The gene calls are TRBV3-1 and TRBJ2-1; the D gene is possibly TRBD2 (7 bases). Looked up from germline, CDR1 is LGHDT and CDR2 is YNNKEL (reference sequence). The CDR3 extends over 16 amino acids. Trimming stripped 1 base from V and 9 bases from J, with 19 bases between. The CDR3 DNA follows: TGTGCCAGCAGCCAAGGATGGGGGGAGGGGGGTGGTGAGCAGTTCTTC. It encodes CASSQGWGEGGGEQFF.

This clonotype was counted between two and nine times. The V call is TRBV20-1, the J call TRBJ2-1; D is ambiguous. The germline V gene has CDR1 DFQATT and CDR2 SNEGSKA (reference sequence). V lost 1 base, J lost 0 bases, and 13 bases lay in between. This CDR3 has 16 residues. The CDR3 region is CSARVESSASYNEQFF. In DNA, the CDR3 is TGCAGTGCTAGAGTAGAGTCATCGGCCTCCTACAATGAGCAGTTCTTC.

This clonotype was recorded a few times. The CDR3 sequence is CASSVSTGTSGNTIYF. The DNA of the CDR3 is TGTGCCAGCAGTGTATCGACAGGGACCTCTGGAAACACCATATATTTT. The chain joins TRBV6-5 to TRBJ1-3, with 7 bases matching TRBD1. The germline CDR1 and CDR2 sequences are MNHEY and SVGAGI. V dropped 5 bases and J dropped 0; count of bases not matched to a gene: 7. This CDR3 contains 16 residues.

The rearrangement links TRBV6-2 or TRBV6-3 to TRBJ2-5; TRBD1 matches at 8 bases. V trimming: 6 bases; J trimming: 5 bases; junction bases outside the gene matches: 5. There are 13 residues in the CDR3. Germline V gene data show CDR1 as MNHEY and CDR2 as SVGEGT. DNA for the CDR3: TGTGCCAGCAGAGGGACAGGAACGGAGACCCAGTACTTC. It codes for CASRGTGTETQYF.

Remarks on this clonotype: A much larger clonotype is one base distant, so this may be a read error. J is TRBJ2-1 and V is TRBV6-2 or TRBV6-3, with 9 bases that match TRBD1. V lost 8 bases to trimming and J lost 6 bases; unmatched junction nucleotides: 5. CDR3 size: 13 residues. Germline CDR1 and CDR2: MNHEY and SVGEGT. CDR3 sequence reads: CASRDRAFNEQFF. CDR3 coding DNA: TGTGCCAGCCGGGACAGGGCCTTCAATGAGCAGTTCTTC.

This clonotype was observed a few times. The chain recombines TRBV7-9 with TRBJ2-7, with a weak D call TRBD2 (6 bases). The CDR3 totals 14 residues. The V end was cut by 5 bases, the J end by 13 bases, with 24 bases between. Germline V gene sequence: CDR1 SEHNR, CDR2 FQNEAQ (reference sequence). The DNA for the CDR3 is TGTGCCAGCAGCGAGTTCACAAGTAGCGGTGGGACCTACTTC. This encodes CASSEFTSSGGTYF.

The chain links TRBV4-3 to TRBJ2-1; 7 bases match TRBD1. The V and J ends lost 0 bases and 6 bases, in that order; junction bases with no gene match: 11. The CDR3 extends over 17 amino acids. Germline V CDR1 and CDR2: LGHNA, YSLEER. The CDR3 bases are TGCGCCAGCAGCCAAGATACAGGGGTGACCGTAGGCAATGAGCAGTTCTTC. This gives the protein CASSQDTGVTVGNEQFF.

The table lists this clonotype with many counts. The chain uses TRBV29-1 and TRBJ2-7, with unresolved D. The CDR3 runs to 11 residues. From germline, CDR1 is SQVTM and CDR2 ANQGSEA. V was trimmed by 6 bases and J by 3 bases, leaving 9 bases between them. The CDR3 here is CSVGRFYEQYF. The CDR3 DNA sequence: TGCAGCGTAGGACGGTTCTACGAGCAGTACTTC.

This chain joins TRBV20-1 and TRBJ2-7, with D possibly TRBD1 on 7 matching bases. Germline values: CDR1 DFQATT, CDR2 SNEGSKA (reference sequence). Between the trimmed V and J ends, which lost 6 bases and 2 bases, there was a span of 20 bases. The CDR3 spans 15 residues. Here the CDR3 DNA reads TGCAGTGCCCTCACCGCCGACAGGGAGGCCTACGAGCAGTACTTC. Its protein is CSALTADREAYEQYF.